A single sample is the source of the 29 T cell receptor beta chains below, sequenced in a study of human T cells and chemical hapten exposure. TCRdb itself ran the RACE reads through MiXCR, one entry per CDR3 protein. The sample contains fewer than 150,000 distinct CDR3 sequences, around 11% of which appear only once. The sample's time point: patch test 2, 6 weeks after DPC sensitization. Treatment defined: therapeutic diphenylcyclopropenone sensitization with weekly scalp DPC. Specimen: whole blood, collected in connection with sensitization to the hapten diphenylcyclopropenone (DPC). Receptors originate from a woman in her forties or fifties with alopecia areata. Some clones in this sample may be carry-over from other donors' samples.

This chain uses TRBV5-1 with TRBJ2-7; the D gene is possibly TRBD2 (5 bases). This CDR3 has 13 amino acids. The V gene lost 4 bases and the J gene lost 6 bases, with 14 bases spanning the gap. The germline gives CDR1 SGHRS, CDR2 YFSETQ. The CDR3 DNA follows: TGCGCCAGCAGCGCGGGCGACGGCGGCGAGCAGTACTTC. Its translation: CASSAGDGGEQYF.

This clonotype came up many times. The chain employs TRBV28 and TRBJ2-7; tentative D call: TRBD1 (6 bases). Germline CDR1 MDHEN, CDR2 SYDVKM. The V end was cut by 5 bases, the J end by 1 base, with 12 bases between. This CDR3 spans 14 amino acids. The CDR3 reads CASSRTGISYEQYF. The CDR3 DNA reads TGTGCCAGCAGTCGAACAGGGATATCCTACGAGCAGTACTTC.

This clonotype was seen repeatedly, ten times or more. The genes are TRBV7-8 and TRBJ2-7; TRBD2 aligns across 12 bases. V was clipped by 5 bases and J by 0 bases; unmatched bases: 8. Germline lookup yields CDR1 SGHVS and CDR2 FQNEAQ. The CDR3 consists of 17 residues. The CDR3 spells CASSPGLAGLSSYEQYF. CDR3 DNA: TGTGCCAGCAGCCCGGGACTAGCGGGCCTTTCCTCCTACGAGCAGTACTTC.

This chain joins TRBV12-3 or TRBV12-4 and TRBJ2-7; TRBD2 is a possible D gene (6 bases). This CDR3 is built from 16 residues. The V end lost 10 bases, the J end lost 0 bases, and 22 bases lay between the germline ends. CDR3 region: CATWEALGFASYEQYF. The CDR3 coding sequence is TGTGCCACGTGGGAGGCTCTTGGTTTCGCCTCCTACGAGCAGTACTTC.

This rearrangement joins TRBV5-1 to TRBJ2-1, with 7 bases lining up with TRBD1. The ends lost 3 bases at V and 5 bases at J; junction bases unmatched: 5. Per the germline V gene, CDR1 is SGHRS and CDR2 is YFSETQ. CDR3 size: 14 residues. The CDR3 reads CASSSLGGNNEQFF. The CDR3 DNA sequence: TGCGCCAGCAGCTCCTTAGGGGGCAACAATGAGCAGTTCTTC. Looking up the rest from reference TRBV5-1 and TRBJ2-1 gives the full variable domain: KAGVTQTPRYLIKTRGQQVTLSCSPISGHRSVSWYQQTPGQGLQFLFEYFSETQRNKGNFPGRFSGRQFSNSRSEMNVSTLELGDSALYLCASSSLGGNNEQFFGPGTRLTVL.

This clonotype was picked up a small number of times. The chain combines TRBV10-3 with TRBJ1-2, with a possible D match to TRBD1 (6 bases). CDR1 and CDR2 (germline): ENHRY, SYGVKD. Trimming took 6 bases from V and 6 from J, leaving 11 bases between them. The CDR3 runs to 12 residues. The CDR3 loop reads CAIRDSGDGYTF. For the CDR3, the DNA is TGTGCCATCAGGGACTCAGGGGATGGCTACACCTTC.

This clonotype appeared many times. This sequence joins TRBV7-6 and TRBJ2-3, with D possibly being TRBD1 or TRBD2 (5 bases each). Germline V CDR1 and CDR2: SGHVS, FNYEAQ. Deletions cut 4 bases from V and 4 bases from J, with 15 bases between. CDR3 size: 15 residues. The CDR3 reads CASSSGPARADTQYF. The DNA of the CDR3 is TGTGCCAGCAGCTCAGGGCCTGCGAGGGCAGATACGCAGTATTTT.

There are many counts of this clonotype. The chain couples TRBV24-1 to TRBJ1-5, with unresolved D. Germline V CDR1 and CDR2: KGHDR, SFDVKD. V lost 6 bases, J lost 8 bases, and 13 bases lay in between. The CDR3 sequence is 13 residues long. The CDR3 loop is CATSLTAREPQHF. DNA for the CDR3: TGTGCCACCAGTTTGACGGCCCGGGAGCCCCAGCATTTT.

The rearrangement joins TRBV12-3 or TRBV12-4 to TRBJ2-4; 9 bases fit TRBD1. CDR3 size: 13 residues. After removal of 5 bases from V and 9 bases from J, the junction contained 5 bases not matched to a gene. The CDR3 here is CASSEQGAGIQYF. CDR3 DNA sequence: TGTGCCAGCAGTGAACAGGGGGCGGGCATTCAGTACTTC.

There are a few counts of this clonotype. The chain carries TRBV12-3 or TRBV12-4 and TRBJ2-7; tentatively, D is TRBD1 (6 bases). CDR3 length: 14 amino acids. V was pared by 5 bases and J by 2 bases, with 13 bases between. DNA of the CDR3: TGTGCCAGCAGTAATCAGGGGAACCCCTACGAGCAGTACTTC. Translated, it gives CASSNQGNPYEQYF.

This clonotype was observed at least ten times. The chain uses TRBV7-2 and TRBJ1-2; D uncertain. The V gene lost 5 bases and the J gene lost 0 bases, with 10 bases spanning the gap. Germline CDR1 is SGHTA and CDR2 is FQGNSA. This CDR3 has 14 amino acids. In DNA form, the CDR3 reads TGTGCCAGCAGCCTGGCAATTGCTAACTATGGCTACACCTTC. It encodes CASSLAIANYGYTF.

As regards this clonotype: The junction and the germline gene differ at one end; a read error may be behind it. The rearrangement uses TRBV29-1 and TRBJ2-2; D may be TRBD2 (5 bases). Germline V gene data show CDR1 as SQVTM and CDR2 as ANQGSEA. The CDR3 covers 15 residues. This chain's CDR3 is CSAETRGTNTGELFF. DNA for the CDR3: TGCAGCGCTGAAACCCGGGGAACGAACACCGGGGAGCTGTTTTTT.

This clonotype appeared a few times. Here the CDR3 DNA reads TGCAGCGTACCTCTACAGGGAAGTGAGCAGTTCTTC. Translated, it gives CSVPLQGSEQFF. This chain joins TRBV29-1 and TRBJ2-1, with a possible D match to TRBD1 (6 bases). This CDR3 has 12 residues. Germline CDR1 SQVTM, CDR2 ANQGSEA. The V end lost 6 bases, the J end lost 9 bases, and 15 bases lay between the germline ends.

The rearrangement joins TRBV5-3 to TRBJ1-2; the match to TRBD1 covers 7 bases. TRBV5-3 is assigned to the ORF class and has an uncertain function. This CDR3 has 15 residues. Trimming removed 0 bases from V and 0 bases from J; junction bases left unmatched: 2. The CDR3 sequence: CARSLGGGPNYGYTF. CDR3 DNA: TGTGCCAGAAGCTTGGGAGGGGGCCCTAACTATGGCTACACCTTC.

The chain carries TRBV6-6 and TRBJ1-5, with 7 positions matching TRBD1. The CDR3 spans 15 residues. Germline V gives CDR1 MNHNY, CDR2 SVGAGI (reference sequence). Losses at the gene ends were 6 bases for V and 0 bases for J; bases not matched to a gene: 5. The CDR3 reads CASSLGQASNQPQHF. The CDR3 coding sequence is TGTGCCAGCAGCCTAGGACAGGCTAGCAATCAGCCCCAGCATTTT.

This clonotype was seen at least ten times. V is TRBV5-1 and J is TRBJ1-1; 7 positions agree with TRBD1. The V and J ends lost 5 bases and 0 bases, in that order; junction bases with no gene match: 4. The CDR3 is made up of 14 amino acids. CDR1 is SGHRS, CDR2 YFSETQ, per germline. CDR3 sequence (DNA): TGCGCCAGCAGGGGACAGTCCATGAACACTGAAGCTTTCTTT. This sequence encodes CASRGQSMNTEAFF. The variable domain in full, with the rest retrieved from reference TRBV5-1 and TRBJ1-1, is KAGVTQTPRYLIKTRGQQVTLSCSPISGHRSVSWYQQTPGQGLQFLFEYFSETQRNKGNFPGRFSGRQFSNSRSEMNVSTLELGDSALYLCASRGQSMNTEAFFGQGTRLTVV.

This clonotype has a handful of counts. The chain combines TRBV24-1 with TRBJ2-1; the D is unclear. CDR3 length: 14 residues. V was cut by 5 bases and J by 2 bases, with 9 bases left in between. Germline CDR1 reads KGHDR; CDR2 reads SFDVKD. The CDR3 here is CATSGVGAYNEQFF. The CDR3, as DNA: TGTGCCACCAGTGGGGTAGGCGCCTACAATGAGCAGTTCTTC.

This clonotype appeared a few times. This rearrangement joins TRBV27 to TRBJ1-2; D is unclear. Trimming took off 1 base at V and 4 bases at J, with 13 bases between the two ends. CDR1 is MNHEY and CDR2 is SMNVEV in the germline V gene (reference sequence). The CDR3 length is 15 residues. The DNA for the CDR3 is TGTGCCAGCAGTTTATTTCGGGCAGCGCCCTATGGCTACACCTTC. It specifies CASSLFRAAPYGYTF.

This clonotype was picked up a small number of times. The chain links TRBV7-9 to TRBJ2-7; D gene uncertain. The germline gives CDR1 SEHNR, CDR2 FQNEAQ (reference sequence). Trimming removed 0 bases at V and 3 bases at J, with 9 bases between. This CDR3 contains 14 residues. CDR3 coding DNA: TGTGCCAGCAGCTTAGCGAACGAAGACTACGAGCAGTACTTC. Amino acids: CASSLANEDYEQYF.

This clonotype was seen ten or more times. The chain employs TRBV7-6 and TRBJ2-5; no definite D call. In germline, CDR1 is SGHVS, CDR2 FNYEAQ. Trimming pared 0 bases from V and 1 base from J, leaving 15 bases between. The CDR3 runs to 17 residues. The CDR3 nucleotides are TGTGCCAGCAGCTTAGCGTATAGTAGCTGGGGCCAAGAGACCCAGTACTTC. Its translation: CASSLAYSSWGQETQYF.

This clonotype was counted ten times or more. The chain employs TRBV4-3 and TRBJ2-3, with D possibly matching TRBD2 (5 bases). V was trimmed by 0 bases and J by 5 bases, leaving 9 bases between them. Germline V lookup: CDR1 LGHNA, CDR2 YSLEER. CDR3 length: 14 residues. The CDR3 bases are TGCGCCAGCAGCCAAGATGTGGCGGGAGATACGCAGTATTTT. This translates into CASSQDVAGDTQYF.

The chain employs TRBV29-1 and TRBJ1-1; no reliable D call. CDR1 SQVTM and CDR2 ANQGSEA come from the germline V gene. The CDR3 runs 12 residues. V lost 6 bases, J lost 4 bases, and 12 bases lay in between. CDR3 bases: TGCAGCGTGAGCGAACCGGTCACTGAAGCTTTCTTT. This sequence encodes CSVSEPVTEAFF.

The rearrangement uses TRBV6-2 or TRBV6-3 and TRBJ2-7; D not certain. CDR1 and CDR2 (germline): MNHEY, SVGEGT. Trimming took 2 bases from V and 3 from J, leaving 14 bases between them. The CDR3 spans 15 residues. CDR3 region: CASSYGPVVYYEQYF. The CDR3 DNA reads TGTGCCAGCAGTTACGGGCCCGTGGTTTACTACGAGCAGTACTTC.

This clonotype was observed at least ten times. The rearrangement links TRBV3-1 to TRBJ2-7; D gene ambiguous. V shed 4 bases and J shed 6 bases, with 13 bases lying between them. The CDR3 consists of 13 residues. The V gene's germline CDR1 is LGHDT and CDR2 YNNKEL (reference sequence). The CDR3 nucleotides read TGTGCCAGCAGCCGGGTCTACCGGGCCGAGCAGTACTTC. It translates to CASSRVYRAEQYF.

The gene calls are TRBV12-3 or TRBV12-4 and TRBJ1-2; possible D gene TRBD1, 5 bases. The CDR3 covers 15 residues. V shed 3 bases and J shed 6 bases, with 17 bases lying between them. The DNA of the CDR3 is TGTGCCAGCAGTTTGAGAGCAAGCGAGGGGAATGGCTACACCTTC. Residues: CASSLRASEGNGYTF.

This clonotype appeared many times. V gene TRBV28 combines with J gene TRBJ1-5; D ambiguous. Germline V CDR1 and CDR2: MDHEN, SYDVKM. V was cut by 6 bases and J by 1 base, with 7 bases left in between. This CDR3 region has 13 residues. The CDR3: CASRVNSNQPQHF. CDR3 DNA sequence: TGTGCCAGCAGGGTAAACAGCAATCAGCCCCAGCATTTT. Full variable domain (rest looked up from reference TRBV28 and TRBJ1-5): DVKVTQSSRYLVKRTGEKVFLECVQDMDHENMFWYRQDPGLGLRLIYFSYDVKMKEKGDIPEGYSVSREKKERFSLILESASTNQTSMYLCASRVNSNQPQHFGDGTRLSIL.

This clonotype was seen a few times. The rearrangement joins TRBV18 to TRBJ1-5; 7 positions match TRBD1. CDR3 size: 16 residues. The V gene's germline CDR1 is KGHSH and CDR2 LQKENI. Trimming cost V 2 bases and J 4 bases; bases outside gene matches: 8. This chain's CDR3 is CASSPTQTGMNQPQHF. In nucleotides, the CDR3 is TGTGCCAGCTCACCAACACAGACAGGGATGAATCAGCCCCAGCATTTT.

Here the CDR3 reads CSVTRGGSSYNSPLHF. In nucleotides, the CDR3 is TGCAGTGTCACCCGGGGGGGTAGTTCCTATAATTCACCCCTCCACTTT. This chain connects TRBV20-1 to TRBJ1-6; TRBD1 might be the D (5 bases). Germline-derived CDR1 and CDR2 are DFQATT and SNEGSKA (reference sequence). The CDR3 has 16 amino acids. The V gene lost 7 bases and the J gene lost 1 base, with 17 bases spanning the gap.

This clonotype was picked up a small number of times. V and J are TRBV7-2 and TRBJ2-5; 7 bases line up with TRBD1. V lost 5 bases to trimming and J lost 3 bases; unmatched junction nucleotides: 12. The CDR3 runs 16 residues. Germline V lookup: CDR1 SGHTA, CDR2 FQGNSA. CDR3 DNA: TGTGCCAGCAGCCGCCGCCTCGGAACAGGGGAAGAGACCCAGTACTTC. It encodes CASSRRLGTGEETQYF.